The rows below give T cell receptor beta chains drawn from one sample of a study of spatial heterogeneity in lung cancer. TCRdb re-derived calls from the 5' RACE reads in MiXCR, one entry per CDR3 protein. The data show 110,000 or so distinct CDR3 sequences, more than 10% seen once. The specimen comprised PBMCs, sampled at follow-up. The source is a female donor with early-stage non-small cell lung cancer. Each CDR3 is given with its conserved first and last residue. D genes are given only for firm matches. Expanded clones are given a class, and other clones once, few, many or no size at all.

DNA: TGTGCCAGCAGCTTAGAGGTGTCAGCGATGAACACTGAAGCTTTCTTT
CDR3: CASSLEVSAMNTEAFF
V: TRBV7-2
J: TRBJ1-1
D: -
size: few

DNA: TGTGCCAGCCATGGACTAGCGGGAGTTAAAGAGACCCAGTACTTC
CDR3: CASHGLAGVKETQYF
V: TRBV2
J: TRBJ2-5
D: TRBD2
size: -

DNA: TGTGCCAGCAGCCCCCAGGGCCTCCGTGGAGAAAAACTGTTTTTT
CDR3: CASSPQGLRGEKLFF
V: TRBV7-2
J: TRBJ1-4
D: -
size: -

DNA: TGTGCCAGCAGTTATCGGACTAGGGTGAATGAGCAGTTCTTC
CDR3: CASSYRTRVNEQFF
V: TRBV6-5
J: TRBJ2-1
D: TRBD2
size: few

DNA: TGTGCCAGCAGTTTTCGGACAGGCTTTAATGAAAAACTGTTTTTT
CDR3: CASSFRTGFNEKLFF
V: TRBV6-5
J: TRBJ1-4
D: TRBD1
size: -

DNA: TGTGCCAGTAGTATAGCGGGACTAGCGGGAGGTCCGGCCGGGGAGCTGTTTTTT
CDR3: CASSIAGLAGGPAGELFF
V: TRBV19
J: TRBJ2-2
D: TRBD2
size: -

DNA: TGTGCCAGCAGCGCCGACTTTCCCGGGGAGCTGTTTTTT
CDR3: CASSADFPGELFF
V: TRBV9
J: TRBJ2-2
D: -
size: few

DNA: TGTGCCAGCAGTGACTTCAGAGAGCAGTTCTTC
CDR3: CASSDFREQFF
V: TRBV6-2/TRBV6-3
J: TRBJ2-1
D: -
size: -

DNA: TGTGCCAGCAGCGTAGCTCAGGGAACTAGCTTGGAGACCCAGTACTTC
CDR3: CASSVAQGTSLETQYF
V: TRBV9
J: TRBJ2-5
D: -
size: many

DNA: TGCAGCGTTGAGACCGGACAGGGGTTTAATGAGCAGTTCTTC
CDR3: CSVETGQGFNEQFF
V: TRBV29-1
J: TRBJ2-1
D: TRBD1
size: few

DNA: TGCAGCGTTCGCAGTTGGGGGGGTCAAGAGACCCAGTACTTC
CDR3: CSVRSWGGQETQYF
V: TRBV29-1
J: TRBJ2-5
D: TRBD2
size: many

DNA: TGTGCCAGCAGCTCCCTTCCGGGACAGGGTGGCAATCAGCCCCAGCATTTT
CDR3: CASSSLPGQGGNQPQHF
V: TRBV5-5
J: TRBJ1-5
D: TRBD1
size: many

DNA: TGCAGCGTTGAGGGGGGGTATCCAGCCAAAAACATTCAGTACTTC
CDR3: CSVEGGYPAKNIQYF
V: TRBV29-1
J: TRBJ2-4
D: TRBD2
size: -

DNA: TGTGCCAGCAGCCTCTCTAGCGGGAGTCCAGATACGCAGTATTTT
CDR3: CASSLSSGSPDTQYF
V: TRBV7-2
J: TRBJ2-3
D: TRBD2
size: many

DNA: TGTGCCAGCAGCGTAGACGCGGACAGGGCCATCTCCTACGAGCAGTACTTC
CDR3: CASSVDADRAISYEQYF
V: TRBV9
J: TRBJ2-7
D: TRBD1
size: few

DNA: TGTGCCAGCAGTCACCTGACGGGACCGGTGGATACGCAGTATTTT
CDR3: CASSHLTGPVDTQYF
V: TRBV25-1
J: TRBJ2-3
D: -
size: -

DNA: TGTGCCAGTAGTATAGGCTCTGGGGCCAACGTCCTGACTTTC
CDR3: CASSIGSGANVLTF
V: TRBV19
J: TRBJ2-6
D: -
size: few

DNA: TGTGCCAGCAGTTTAACGGGAGGGCCGAGGGATGAGCAGTTCTTC
CDR3: CASSLTGGPRDEQFF
V: TRBV12-3/TRBV12-4
J: TRBJ2-1
D: TRBD2
size: -

DNA: TGTGCCACCAGTGATTCAGGGAGGGGTCGACAGCCCCAGCATTTT
CDR3: CATSDSGRGRQPQHF
V: TRBV24-1
J: TRBJ1-5
D: -
size: -

DNA: TGTGCCAGCAGTTTAGCCGGGACTTCAACCGGGGAGCTGTTTTTT
CDR3: CASSLAGTSTGELFF
V: TRBV12-3/TRBV12-4
J: TRBJ2-2
D: -
size: many

DNA: TGTGCCAGCAGCCAGGGTGTAGAATCACCCCTCCACTTT
CDR3: CASSQGVESPLHF
V: TRBV2
J: TRBJ1-6
D: -
size: few

DNA: TGTGCCAGCAGACCCGCGGCTAACTATGGCTACACCTTC
CDR3: CASRPAANYGYTF
V: TRBV28
J: TRBJ1-2
D: -
size: many

DNA: TGCGCCAGCAGCCCTGGACTAGCGGCCCCGCTCAGGGGGGACAACGTCCTGACTTTC
CDR3: CASSPGLAAPLRGDNVLTF
V: TRBV5-1
J: TRBJ2-6
D: TRBD2
size: many

DNA: TGTGCCAGTTCAGGGGCCGGGTATAATTCACCCCTCCACTTT
CDR3: CASSGAGYNSPLHF
V: TRBV27
J: TRBJ1-6
D: -
size: -

DNA: TGCAGTGCTAGAAGCCGAGGGCTAGCGGTCCTCTCCTACAATGAGCAGTTCTTC
CDR3: CSARSRGLAVLSYNEQFF
V: TRBV20-1
J: TRBJ2-1
D: TRBD2
size: -

DNA: TGCAGTGCTTGGACTAGCGGGAAATCTAAGAATGAGCAGTTCTTC
CDR3: CSAWTSGKSKNEQFF
V: TRBV20-1
J: TRBJ2-1
D: TRBD2
size: -

DNA: TGTGCCAGCAGCCTAGGAAGGCGGGGTCAAGAGACCCAGTACTTC
CDR3: CASSLGRRGQETQYF
V: TRBV27
J: TRBJ2-5
D: -
size: few

DNA: TGTGCCAGCAGCCAAGAACGGATAATAAATTCACCCCTCCACTTT
CDR3: CASSQERIINSPLHF
V: TRBV3-1
J: TRBJ1-6
D: -
size: -

DNA: TGCAGTGCTAGAGATCGTTTCTATCGTGGCAGATCCTACGAGCAGTACTTC
CDR3: CSARDRFYRGRSYEQYF
V: TRBV20-1
J: TRBJ2-7
D: -
size: -

DNA: TGTGCCAGCAGTGAAGCGCCAGCAGGTGGGGAAAAACTGTTTTTT
CDR3: CASSEAPAGGEKLFF
V: TRBV6-1
J: TRBJ1-4
D: -
size: few

DNA: TGCAGTGCTTCAGCGGATAGCACAGATACGCAGTATTTT
CDR3: CSASADSTDTQYF
V: TRBV20-1
J: TRBJ2-3
D: -
size: -

DNA: TGTGCCAGCAGTTTACCATCCCAGGGGCCCCAGCATTTT
CDR3: CASSLPSQGPQHF
V: TRBV12-3/TRBV12-4
J: TRBJ1-5
D: -
size: many

DNA: TGCGCCAGCAGCTCCATGGGGAGTCAAGAGACCCAGTACTTC
CDR3: CASSSMGSQETQYF
V: TRBV5-1
J: TRBJ2-5
D: -
size: few

DNA: TGCAGTGCTAGCCATTTAAGAGGCAATCAGCCCCAGCATTTT
CDR3: CSASHLRGNQPQHF
V: TRBV20-1
J: TRBJ1-5
D: -
size: -

DNA: TGTGCCAGCAGCGATTTACAGGGGGGGACCAAAGCTTTCTTT
CDR3: CASSDLQGGTKAFF
V: TRBV5-5
J: TRBJ1-1
D: TRBD1
size: -

DNA: TGTGCCAGCAGGAGAGAAATCCTCTTCTCTAACACCGGGGAGCTGTTTTTT
CDR3: CASRREILFSNTGELFF
V: TRBV11-3
J: TRBJ2-2
D: -
size: -

DNA: TGCGCCAGCAGGCGGGACCCCCAAGCGGAGCAGTTCTTC
CDR3: CASRRDPQAEQFF
V: TRBV5-1
J: TRBJ2-1
D: -
size: few

DNA: TGTGCCAGCAGTTTCTCAGCGCCCACAGATACGCAGTATTTT
CDR3: CASSFSAPTDTQYF
V: TRBV27
J: TRBJ2-3
D: -
size: -

DNA: TGTGCCAGTAGCGACCCGTTGTCACCCCTCCACTTT
CDR3: CASSDPLSPLHF
V: TRBV19
J: TRBJ1-6
D: -
size: few

DNA: TGTGCCAGCGGCTATCATGAGCAGTTCTTC
CDR3: CASGYHEQFF
V: TRBV3-1
J: TRBJ2-1
D: -
size: many

DNA: TGTGCCAGCAGCTTAGCCCCGGACAGGGTAAACTATGGCTACACCTTC
CDR3: CASSLAPDRVNYGYTF
V: TRBV11-2
J: TRBJ1-2
D: TRBD1
size: -

DNA: TGCAGCGCCAAACGAACCGGGCCAGCCCTCTACTACGAGCAGTACTTC
CDR3: CSAKRTGPALYYEQYF
V: TRBV29-1
J: TRBJ2-7
D: -
size: -

DNA: TGTGCCAGCAGCTTAGATCAAGGGATACGGGCCGGGGAGCTGTTTTTT
CDR3: CASSLDQGIRAGELFF
V: TRBV11-3
J: TRBJ2-2
D: -
size: many

DNA: TGCAGTGCTAGAAAAGACTTGTTGTACGAGCAGTACTTC
CDR3: CSARKDLLYEQYF
V: TRBV20-1
J: TRBJ2-7
D: -
size: few

DNA: TGTGCCAGTAGCACCCCGGGACAGGGTCCAGGAAACACCATATATTTT
CDR3: CASSTPGQGPGNTIYF
V: TRBV19
J: TRBJ1-3
D: TRBD1
size: -

DNA: TGTGCCAGCAGCTTAGCGGGGGAGACCCAGTACTTC
CDR3: CASSLAGETQYF
V: TRBV7-9
J: TRBJ2-5
D: -
size: few